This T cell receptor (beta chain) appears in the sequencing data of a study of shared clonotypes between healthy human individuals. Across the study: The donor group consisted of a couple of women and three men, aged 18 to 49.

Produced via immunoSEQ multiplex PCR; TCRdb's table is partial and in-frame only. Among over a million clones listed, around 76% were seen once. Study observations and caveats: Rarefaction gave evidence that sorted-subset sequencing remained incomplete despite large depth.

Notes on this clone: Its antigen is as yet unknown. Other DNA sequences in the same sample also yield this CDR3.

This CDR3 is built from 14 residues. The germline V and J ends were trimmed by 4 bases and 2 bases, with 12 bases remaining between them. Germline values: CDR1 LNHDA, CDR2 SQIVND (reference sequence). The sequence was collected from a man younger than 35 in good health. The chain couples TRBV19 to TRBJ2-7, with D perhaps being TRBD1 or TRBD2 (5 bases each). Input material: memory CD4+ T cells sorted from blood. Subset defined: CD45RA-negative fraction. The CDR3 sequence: CASSTRDGAYEQYF. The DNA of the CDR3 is TGTGCCAGTAGTACAAGGGACGGGGCCTACGAGCAGTACTTC. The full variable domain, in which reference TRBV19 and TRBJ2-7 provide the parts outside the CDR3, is DGGITQSPKYLFRKEGQNVTLSCEQNLNHDAMYWYRQDPGQGLRLIYYSQIVNDFQKGDIAEGYSVSREKKESFPLTVTSAQKNPTAFYLCASSTRDGAYEQYFGPGTRLTVT.